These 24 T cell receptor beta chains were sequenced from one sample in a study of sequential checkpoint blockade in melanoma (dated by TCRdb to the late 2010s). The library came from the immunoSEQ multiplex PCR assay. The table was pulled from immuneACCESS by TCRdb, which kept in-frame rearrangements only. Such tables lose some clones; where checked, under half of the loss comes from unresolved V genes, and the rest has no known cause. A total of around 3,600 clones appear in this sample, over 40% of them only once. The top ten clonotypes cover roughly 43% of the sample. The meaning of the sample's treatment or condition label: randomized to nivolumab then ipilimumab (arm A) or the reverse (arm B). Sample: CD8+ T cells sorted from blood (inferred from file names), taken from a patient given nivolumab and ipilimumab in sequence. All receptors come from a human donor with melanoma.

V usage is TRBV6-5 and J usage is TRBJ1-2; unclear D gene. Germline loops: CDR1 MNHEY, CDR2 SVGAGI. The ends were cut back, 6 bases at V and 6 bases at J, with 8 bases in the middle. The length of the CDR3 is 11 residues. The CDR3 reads CASRYSDGYTF. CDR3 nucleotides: TGTGCCAGCAGGTACAGCGATGGCTACACCTTC.

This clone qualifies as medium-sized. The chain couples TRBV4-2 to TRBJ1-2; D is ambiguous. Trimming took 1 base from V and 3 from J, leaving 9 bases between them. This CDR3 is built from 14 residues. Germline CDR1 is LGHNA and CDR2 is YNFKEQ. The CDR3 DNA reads TGTGCCAGCAGCCAAGGTGGGCGGGACTATGGCTACACCTTC. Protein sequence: CASSQGGRDYGYTF.

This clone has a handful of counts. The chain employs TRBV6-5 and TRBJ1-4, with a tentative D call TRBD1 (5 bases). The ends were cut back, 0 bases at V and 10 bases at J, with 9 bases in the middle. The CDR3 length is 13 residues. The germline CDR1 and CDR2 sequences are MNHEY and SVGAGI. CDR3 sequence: CASSYSTGGKLFF. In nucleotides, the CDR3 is TGTGCCAGCAGTTACTCGACGGGGGGAAAACTGTTTTTT.

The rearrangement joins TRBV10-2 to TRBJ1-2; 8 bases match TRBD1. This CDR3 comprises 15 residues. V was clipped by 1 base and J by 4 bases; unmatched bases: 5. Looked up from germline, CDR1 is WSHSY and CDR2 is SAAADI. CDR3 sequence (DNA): TGCGCCAGCAGTGAGTTGAGGACAGGGTCCTATGGCTACACCTTC. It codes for CASSELRTGSYGYTF.

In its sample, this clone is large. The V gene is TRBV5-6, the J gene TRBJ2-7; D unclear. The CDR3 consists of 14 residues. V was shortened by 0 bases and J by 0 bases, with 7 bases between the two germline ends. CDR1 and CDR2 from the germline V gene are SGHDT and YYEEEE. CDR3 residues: CASSLGFSSYEQYF. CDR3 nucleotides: TGTGCCAGCAGCTTGGGATTTAGCTCCTACGAGCAGTACTTC.

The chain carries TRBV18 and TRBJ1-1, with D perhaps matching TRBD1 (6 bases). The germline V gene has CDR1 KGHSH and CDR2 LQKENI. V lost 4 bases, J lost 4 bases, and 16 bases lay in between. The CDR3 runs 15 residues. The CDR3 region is CASSLLRGESTEAFF. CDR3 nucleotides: TGTGCCAGCTCACTACTCAGGGGCGAGAGCACTGAAGCTTTCTTT.

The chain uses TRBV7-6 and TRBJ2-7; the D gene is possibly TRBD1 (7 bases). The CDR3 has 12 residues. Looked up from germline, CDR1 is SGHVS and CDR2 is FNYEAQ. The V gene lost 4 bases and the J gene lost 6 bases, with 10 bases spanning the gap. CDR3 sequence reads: CASSSGGIEQYF. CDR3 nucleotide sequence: TGTGCCAGCAGCTCAGGGGGGATCGAGCAGTACTTC.

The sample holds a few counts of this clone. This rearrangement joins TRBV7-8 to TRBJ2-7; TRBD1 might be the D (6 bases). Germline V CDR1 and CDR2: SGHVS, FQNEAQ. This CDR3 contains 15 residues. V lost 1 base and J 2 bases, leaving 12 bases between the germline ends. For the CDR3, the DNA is TGTGCCAGCAGCTTAGTTCTGACAGGCACCTACGAGCAGTACTTC. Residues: CASSLVLTGTYEQYF.

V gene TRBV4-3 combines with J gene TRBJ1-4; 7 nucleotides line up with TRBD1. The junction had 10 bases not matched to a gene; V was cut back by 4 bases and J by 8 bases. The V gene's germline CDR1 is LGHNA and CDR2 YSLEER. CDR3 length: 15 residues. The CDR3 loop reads CASSPNDRVDEKLFF. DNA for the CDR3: TGCGCCAGCAGCCCCAACGACAGGGTCGACGAAAAACTGTTTTTT.

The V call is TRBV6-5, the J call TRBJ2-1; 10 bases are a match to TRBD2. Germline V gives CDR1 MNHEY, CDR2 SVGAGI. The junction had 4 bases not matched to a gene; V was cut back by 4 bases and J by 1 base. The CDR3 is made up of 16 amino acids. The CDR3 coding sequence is TGTGCCAGCAGTTTCGAGACTAGCGGGTCCTACAATGAGCAGTTCTTC. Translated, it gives CASSFETSGSYNEQFF.

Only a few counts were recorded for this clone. The CDR3 bases are TGCGCCAGCAGCCACGGACTAGCGGGAGCCTACGAGCAGTACTTC. Translated: CASSHGLAGAYEQYF. The chain employs TRBV4-3 and TRBJ2-7; 13 positions match TRBD2. The CDR3 has 15 residues. V shed 3 bases and J 2 bases; nucleotides not matched to a gene: 1. CDR1 and CDR2 from the germline V gene are LGHNA and YSLEER.

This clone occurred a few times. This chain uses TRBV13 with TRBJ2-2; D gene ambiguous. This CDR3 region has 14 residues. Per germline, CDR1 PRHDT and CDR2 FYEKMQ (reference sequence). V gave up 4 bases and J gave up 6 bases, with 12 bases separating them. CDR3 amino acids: CASSSPGSPGELFF. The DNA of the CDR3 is TGTGCCAGCAGCTCCCCAGGAAGCCCCGGGGAGCTGTTTTTT.

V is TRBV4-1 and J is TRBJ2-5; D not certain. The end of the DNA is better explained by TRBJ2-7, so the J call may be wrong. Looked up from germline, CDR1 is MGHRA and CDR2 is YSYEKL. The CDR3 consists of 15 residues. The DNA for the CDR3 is TGCGCCAGCAGCCAAGAAACCGTCATATCCTACGAGCAGTACTTC. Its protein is CASSQETVISYEQYF.

CDR3 amino acids: CASSPGDTVGTEAFF. The CDR3 DNA follows: TGTGCCAGCAGTCCTGGGGACACCGTGGGAACTGAAGCTTTCTTT. The gene calls are TRBV28 and TRBJ1-1; possible D gene TRBD1, 6 bases. Germline lookup yields CDR1 MDHEN and CDR2 SYDVKM. CDR3 length: 15 amino acids. Trimming stripped 5 bases from V and 5 bases from J, with 18 bases between.

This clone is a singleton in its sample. The CDR3 spells CASSLLPQGAIEKLFF. DNA for the CDR3: TGTGCCAGCAGCTTGCTACCACAGGGGGCCATTGAAAAACTGTTTTTT. The rearrangement joins TRBV5-6 to TRBJ1-4; TRBD1 matches at 9 bases. This CDR3 region has 16 residues. Germline-derived CDR1 and CDR2 are SGHDT and YYEEEE. Trimming removed 1 base from V and 7 bases from J; junction bases left unmatched: 8.

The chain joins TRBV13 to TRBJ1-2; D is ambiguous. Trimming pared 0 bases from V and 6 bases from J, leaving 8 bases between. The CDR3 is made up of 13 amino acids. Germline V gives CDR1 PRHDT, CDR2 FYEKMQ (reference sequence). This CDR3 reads CASSLGGTDGYTF. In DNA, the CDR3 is TGTGCCAGCAGCTTAGGGGGCACGGATGGCTACACCTTC.

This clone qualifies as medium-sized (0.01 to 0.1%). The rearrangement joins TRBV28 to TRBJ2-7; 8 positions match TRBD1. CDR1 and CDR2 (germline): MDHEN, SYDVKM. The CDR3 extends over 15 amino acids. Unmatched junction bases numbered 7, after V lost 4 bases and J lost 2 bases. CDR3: CASSSTGDLPYEQYF. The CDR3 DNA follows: TGTGCCAGCAGTTCGACAGGGGATCTACCCTACGAGCAGTACTTC.

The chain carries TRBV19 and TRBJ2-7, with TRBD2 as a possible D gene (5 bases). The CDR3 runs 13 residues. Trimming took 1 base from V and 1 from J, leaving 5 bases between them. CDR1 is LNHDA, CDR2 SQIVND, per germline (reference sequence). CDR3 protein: CASSIGRSYEQYF. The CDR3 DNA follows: TGTGCCAGTAGTATAGGGAGGTCCTACGAGCAGTACTTC. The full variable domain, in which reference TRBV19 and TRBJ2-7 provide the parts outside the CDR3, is DGGITQSPKYLFRKEGQNVTLSCEQNLNHDAMYWYRQDPGQGLRLIYYSQIVNDFQKGDIAEGYSVSREKKESFPLTVTSAQKNPTAFYLCASSIGRSYEQYFGPGTRLTVT.

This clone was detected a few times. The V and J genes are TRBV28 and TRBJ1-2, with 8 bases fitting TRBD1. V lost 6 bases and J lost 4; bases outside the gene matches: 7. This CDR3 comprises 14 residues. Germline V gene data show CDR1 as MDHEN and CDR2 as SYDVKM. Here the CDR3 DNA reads TGTGCCAGCAGAACCGAGGACAGGGTCTATGGCTACACCTTC. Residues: CASRTEDRVYGYTF.

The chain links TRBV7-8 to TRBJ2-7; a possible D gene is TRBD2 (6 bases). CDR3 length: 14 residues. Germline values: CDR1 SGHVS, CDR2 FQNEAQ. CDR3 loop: CASQLGGEWNEQYF. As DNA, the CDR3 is TGTGCTTCCCAGCTAGGCGGGGAGTGGAACGAGCAGTACTTC.

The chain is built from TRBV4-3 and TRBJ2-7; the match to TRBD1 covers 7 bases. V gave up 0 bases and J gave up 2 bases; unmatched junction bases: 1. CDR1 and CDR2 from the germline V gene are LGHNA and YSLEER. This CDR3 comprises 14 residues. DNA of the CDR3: TGCGCCAGCAGCCAAGAACAGGGGCCCTACGAGCAGTACTTC. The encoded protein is CASSQEQGPYEQYF.

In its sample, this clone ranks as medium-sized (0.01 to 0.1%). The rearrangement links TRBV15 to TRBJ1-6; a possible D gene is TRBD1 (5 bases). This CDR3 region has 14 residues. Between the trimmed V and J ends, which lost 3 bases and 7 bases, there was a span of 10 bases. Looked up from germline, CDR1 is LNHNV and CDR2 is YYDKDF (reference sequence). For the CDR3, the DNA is TGTGCCACCAGCAGGTGGGGGGAAAATTCACCCCTCCACTTT. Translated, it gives CATSRWGENSPLHF.

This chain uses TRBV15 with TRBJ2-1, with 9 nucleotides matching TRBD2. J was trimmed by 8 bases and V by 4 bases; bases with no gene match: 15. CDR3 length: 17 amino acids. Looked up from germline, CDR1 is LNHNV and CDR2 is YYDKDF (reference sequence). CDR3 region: CATSTVPLAGGPDEQFF. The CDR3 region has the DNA TGTGCCACCAGCACAGTCCCCTTGGCGGGGGGGCCGGATGAGCAGTTCTTC.

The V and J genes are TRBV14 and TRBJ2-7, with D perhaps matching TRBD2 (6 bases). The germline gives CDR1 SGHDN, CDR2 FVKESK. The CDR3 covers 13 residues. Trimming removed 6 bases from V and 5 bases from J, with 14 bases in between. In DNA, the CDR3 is TGTGCCAGCAGTTCGGAGGGGTTCGACGAGCAGTACTTC. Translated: CASSSEGFDEQYF.